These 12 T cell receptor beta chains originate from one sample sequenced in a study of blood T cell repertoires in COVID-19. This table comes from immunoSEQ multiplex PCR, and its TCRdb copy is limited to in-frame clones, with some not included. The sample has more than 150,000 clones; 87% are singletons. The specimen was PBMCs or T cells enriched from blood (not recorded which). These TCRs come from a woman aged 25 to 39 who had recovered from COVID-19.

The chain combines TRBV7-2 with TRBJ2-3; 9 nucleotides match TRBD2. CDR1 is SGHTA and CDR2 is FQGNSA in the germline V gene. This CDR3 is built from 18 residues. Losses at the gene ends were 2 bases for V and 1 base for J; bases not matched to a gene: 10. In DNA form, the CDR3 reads TGTGCCAGCAGCTTACTCGGCGGGAGGGAGAGAGGCACAGATACGCAGTATTTT. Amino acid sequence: CASSLLGGRERGTDTQYF.

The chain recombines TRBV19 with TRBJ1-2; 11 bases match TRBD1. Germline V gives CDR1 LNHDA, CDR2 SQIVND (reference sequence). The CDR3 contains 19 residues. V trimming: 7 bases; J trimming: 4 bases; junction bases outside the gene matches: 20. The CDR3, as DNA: TGTGCCAGTACCACCAACCCTGGGACAGGGGGACTATGGGCCTATGGCTACACCTTC. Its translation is CASTTNPGTGGLWAYGYTF. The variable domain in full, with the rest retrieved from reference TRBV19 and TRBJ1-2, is DGGITQSPKYLFRKEGQNVTLSCEQNLNHDAMYWYRQDPGQGLRLIYYSQIVNDFQKGDIAEGYSVSREKKESFPLTVTSAQKNPTAFYLCASTTNPGTGGLWAYGYTFGSGTRLTVV.

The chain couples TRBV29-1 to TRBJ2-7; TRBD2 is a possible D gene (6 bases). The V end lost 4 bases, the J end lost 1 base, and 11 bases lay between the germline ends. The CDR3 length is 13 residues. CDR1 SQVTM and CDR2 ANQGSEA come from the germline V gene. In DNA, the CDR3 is TGCAGCGTTGTTCGGGGAGGTTCCTACGAGCAGTACTTC. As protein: CSVVRGGSYEQYF.

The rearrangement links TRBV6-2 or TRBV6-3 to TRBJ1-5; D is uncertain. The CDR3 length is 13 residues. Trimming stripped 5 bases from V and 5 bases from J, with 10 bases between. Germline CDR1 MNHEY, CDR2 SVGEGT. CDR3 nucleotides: TGTGCCAGCAGTCGGGTACATCATCAGCCCCAGCATTTT. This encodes CASSRVHHQPQHF.

CDR3 nucleotides: TGCGCCAGCAGCCTGGACAGGTCAAGAGAGCCCCAGCATTTT. Its translation: CASSLDRSREPQHF. The genes are TRBV4-3 and TRBJ1-5, with 7 positions matching TRBD1. The J segment lost 8 bases and the V segment lost 4 bases, leaving 8 bases of the junction unmatched. In germline, CDR1 is LGHNA, CDR2 YSLEER. There are 14 residues in the CDR3.

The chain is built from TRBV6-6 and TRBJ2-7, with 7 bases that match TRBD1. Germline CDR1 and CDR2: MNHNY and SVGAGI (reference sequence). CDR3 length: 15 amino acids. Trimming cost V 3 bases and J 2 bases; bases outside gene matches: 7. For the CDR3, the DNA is TGTGCCAGCAGTTATCGGACAGGACCCACCTACGAGCAGTACTTC. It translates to CASSYRTGPTYEQYF.

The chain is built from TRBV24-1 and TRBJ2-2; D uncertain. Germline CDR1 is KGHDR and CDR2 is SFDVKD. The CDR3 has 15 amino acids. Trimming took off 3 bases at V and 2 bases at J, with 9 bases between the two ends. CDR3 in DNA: TGTGCCACCAGTGATCCGCATACTAACACCGGGGAGCTGTTTTTT. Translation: CATSDPHTNTGELFF.

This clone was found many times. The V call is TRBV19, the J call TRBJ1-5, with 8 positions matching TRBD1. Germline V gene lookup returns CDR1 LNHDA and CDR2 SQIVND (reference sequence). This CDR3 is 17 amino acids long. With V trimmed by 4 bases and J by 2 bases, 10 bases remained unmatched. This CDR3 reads CASSTLQGGLGNQPQHF. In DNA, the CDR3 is TGTGCCAGTAGTACCCTACAGGGGGGTTTGGGCAATCAGCCCCAGCATTTT.

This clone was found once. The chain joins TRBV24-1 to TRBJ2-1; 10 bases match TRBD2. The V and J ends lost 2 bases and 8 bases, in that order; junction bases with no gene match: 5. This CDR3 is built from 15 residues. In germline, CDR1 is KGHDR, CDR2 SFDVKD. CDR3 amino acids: CATSDSSGRADEQFF. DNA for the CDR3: TGTGCCACCAGTGATTCGAGCGGGAGGGCCGATGAGCAGTTCTTC.

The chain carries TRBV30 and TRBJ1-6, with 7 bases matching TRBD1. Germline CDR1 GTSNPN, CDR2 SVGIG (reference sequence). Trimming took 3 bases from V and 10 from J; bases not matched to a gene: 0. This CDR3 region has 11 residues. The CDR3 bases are TGTGCCTGGAGACAGGGGTCACCCCTCCACTTT. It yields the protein CAWRQGSPLHF.

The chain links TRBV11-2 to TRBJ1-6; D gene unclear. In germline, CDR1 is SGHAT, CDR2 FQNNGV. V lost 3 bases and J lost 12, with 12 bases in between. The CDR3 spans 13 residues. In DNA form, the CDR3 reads TGTGCCAGCAGCTTTGCGAGGAATGGACCCCTCCACTTT. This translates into CASSFARNGPLHF.

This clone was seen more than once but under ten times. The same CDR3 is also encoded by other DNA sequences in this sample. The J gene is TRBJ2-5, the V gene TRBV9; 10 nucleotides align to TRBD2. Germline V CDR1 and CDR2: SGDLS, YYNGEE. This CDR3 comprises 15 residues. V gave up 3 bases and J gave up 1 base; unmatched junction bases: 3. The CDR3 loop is CASSGSGRPQETQYF. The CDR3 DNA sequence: TGTGCCAGCAGCGGTAGCGGGAGGCCCCAAGAGACCCAGTACTTC. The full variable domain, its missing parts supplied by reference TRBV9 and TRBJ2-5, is DSGVTQTPKHLITATGQRVTLRCSPRSGDLSVYWYQQSLDQGLQFLIQYYNGEERAKGNILERFSAQQFPDLHSELNLSSLELGDSALYFCASSGSGRPQETQYFGPGTRLLVL.